Listed here are 15 T cell receptor beta chains from one sample, sequenced in a study of cytomegalovirus exposure and HLA in healthy donors. Data came from immunoSEQ multiplex PCR; TCRdb stores just in-frame clones and leaves some out. The data show some 180,000 clones, around nine tenths seen once. The specimen was PBMCs. Every receptor here comes from a man under 40 in good health and CMV-seropositive.

The V and J genes are TRBV4-1 and TRBJ1-1, with a possible D match to TRBD1 (5 bases). Between the trimmed V and J ends, which lost 3 bases and 0 bases, there was a span of 8 bases. In germline, CDR1 is MGHRA, CDR2 YSYEKL. CDR3 length: 14 amino acids. The CDR3 DNA follows: TGCGCCAGCAGCCAGGACATCGTGAACACTGAAGCTTTCTTT. This translates into CASSQDIVNTEAFF.

The chain recombines TRBV7-2 with TRBJ1-1, with D possibly being TRBD1 (5 bases). Trimming stripped 7 bases from V and 8 bases from J, with 14 bases between. CDR3 size: 12 residues. Germline V gene lookup returns CDR1 SGHTA and CDR2 FQGNSA. Written as DNA, the CDR3 is TGTGCCAGCACCCCAGGTGGGGGAGAAGCTTTCTTT. Translation: CASTPGGGEAFF.

On this clone: Relative to the germline gene, one junction end is altered; a read error may explain this. In nucleotides, the CDR3 is TGTGCCAGCAGGGAAGGACTAGGAGAGGGAAGCTCCTACGAGCAGTACTTC. As protein: CASREGLGEGSSYEQYF. The chain uses TRBV2 and TRBJ2-7; 7 bases match TRBD2. The CDR3 sequence is 17 residues long. From germline, CDR1 is SNHLY and CDR2 FYNNEI.

This sequence joins TRBV5-4 and TRBJ2-7; maybe TRBD1 (7 bases). The CDR3 has 15 amino acids. CDR1 is SGHNT, CDR2 YYREEE, per germline (reference sequence). The ends were cut back, 0 bases at V and 3 bases at J, with 13 bases in the middle. CDR3 nucleotides: TGTGCCAGCAGCTTGGCAAGACAGGGAGGCTACGAGCAGTACTTC. The encoded protein is CASSLARQGGYEQYF.

Here the CDR3 reads CASSDSRIANSYNSPLHF. The CDR3 bases are TGTGCCAGCAGTGACTCCAGAATAGCCAACTCCTATAATTCACCCCTCCACTTT. The chain carries TRBV2 and TRBJ1-6; no definite D call. The CDR3 has 18 amino acids. Trimming pared 3 bases from V and 0 bases from J, leaving 15 bases between. The germline CDR1 and CDR2 sequences are SNHLY and FYNNEI.

This clone was found once. J is TRBJ2-3 and V is TRBV6-1, with a possible D match to TRBD2 (6 bases). Germline-derived CDR1 and CDR2 are MNHNS and SASEGT. The CDR3 runs to 13 residues. Trimming removed 3 bases at V and 5 bases at J, with 9 bases between. The CDR3 is CASSETRIDTQYF. Written as DNA, the CDR3 is TGTGCCAGCAGTGAGACTAGGATAGATACGCAGTATTTT.

The rearrangement links TRBV28 to TRBJ2-1; possibly TRBD1 or TRBD2 for D (5 bases each). CDR3 length equals 15 residues. Trimming pared 6 bases from V and 6 bases from J, leaving 18 bases between. Per germline, CDR1 MDHEN and CDR2 SYDVKM. CDR3 in amino acids: CASRSTEGSVNEQFF. The CDR3 coding sequence is TGTGCCAGCAGAAGTACAGAGGGGAGCGTCAATGAGCAGTTCTTC.

Remarks on this clone: This sample also contains other DNA sequences that code for the same CDR3. The chain joins TRBV7-2 to TRBJ2-1; a weak D match, TRBD1 (5 bases). The CDR3 is 11 amino acids. CDR1 and CDR2 (germline): SGHTA, FQGNSA. Between the trimmed V and J ends, which lost 5 bases and 9 bases, there was a span of 8 bases. CDR3 bases: TGTGCCAGCAGCCCAAGGGGTGAGCAGTTCTTC. It specifies CASSPRGEQFF. Full variable domain (remainder filled in from reference TRBV7-2 and TRBJ2-1): GAGVSQSPSNKVTEKGKDVELRCDPISGHTALYWYRQSLGQGLEFLIYFQGNSAPDKSGLPSDRFSAERTGGSVSTLTIQRTQQEDSAVYLCASSPRGEQFFGPGTRLTVL.

The chain carries TRBV2 and TRBJ2-7; D is undetermined. V lost 5 bases to trimming and J lost 3 bases, with 14 bases between them. The length of the CDR3 is 14 residues. Germline V gene sequence: CDR1 SNHLY, CDR2 FYNNEI. CDR3 region: CASSQRKDRYEQYF. The CDR3 coding sequence is TGTGCCAGCAGTCAAAGGAAGGACCGCTACGAGCAGTACTTC.

The rearrangement links TRBV10-3 to TRBJ2-3; 8 positions agree with TRBD2. This CDR3 has 16 residues. The J segment lost 2 bases and the V segment lost 3 bases, leaving 7 bases of the junction unmatched. Germline V gene lookup returns CDR1 ENHRY and CDR2 SYGVKD. The CDR3 region is CAISDTGTRATDTQYF. The CDR3 region has the DNA TGTGCCATCAGTGACACCGGGACTAGGGCCACAGATACGCAGTATTTT.

The rearrangement uses TRBV5-1 and TRBJ1-1, with 7 nucleotides matching TRBD1. J was trimmed by 0 bases and V by 4 bases; bases with no gene match: 6. Germline-derived CDR1 and CDR2 are SGHRS and YFSETQ. The CDR3 runs 15 residues. CDR3 region: CASSPTTGMNTEAFF. The DNA of the CDR3 is TGCGCCAGCAGCCCGACGACAGGGATGAACACTGAAGCTTTCTTT.

The J gene is TRBJ2-1, the V gene TRBV6-1; maybe TRBD2 (6 bases). The V and J ends lost 0 bases and 9 bases respectively, with 15 bases between them. Germline CDR1 and CDR2: MNHNS and SASEGT. The CDR3 totals 15 residues. The CDR3 loop is CASSEAGGIGTEQFF. As DNA, the CDR3 is TGTGCCAGCAGTGAAGCGGGAGGAATTGGCACTGAGCAGTTCTTC.

This sequence joins TRBV19 and TRBJ2-7; 11 nucleotides line up with TRBD1. Trimming cost V 9 bases and J 5 bases; bases outside gene matches: 15. From germline, CDR1 is LNHDA and CDR2 SQIVND (reference sequence). The CDR3 is 16 residues long. CDR3 coding DNA: TGTGCCAGCTCCAAGAGCGGGGGACAGGGGGTCCACGAGCAGTACTTC. This encodes CASSKSGGQGVHEQYF.

The V call is TRBV10-3, the J call TRBJ1-5, with D possibly matching TRBD1 (6 bases). This CDR3 spans 12 amino acids. Germline values: CDR1 ENHRY, CDR2 SYGVKD. V gave up 2 bases and J gave up 7 bases, with 6 bases separating them. The CDR3: CAISETGQPQHF. For the CDR3, the DNA is TGTGCCATCAGTGAGACAGGGCAGCCCCAGCATTTT.

V is TRBV7-7 and J is TRBJ2-2; no clear D. The germline V gene encodes CDR1 SSHAT and CDR2 FNYEAQ (reference sequence). Deletions cut 0 bases from V and 2 bases from J, with 10 bases between. This CDR3 spans 16 amino acids. This CDR3 is CASSLASAVNTGELFF. The CDR3 DNA is TGTGCCAGCAGCTTAGCCTCTGCCGTAAACACCGGGGAGCTGTTTTTT.